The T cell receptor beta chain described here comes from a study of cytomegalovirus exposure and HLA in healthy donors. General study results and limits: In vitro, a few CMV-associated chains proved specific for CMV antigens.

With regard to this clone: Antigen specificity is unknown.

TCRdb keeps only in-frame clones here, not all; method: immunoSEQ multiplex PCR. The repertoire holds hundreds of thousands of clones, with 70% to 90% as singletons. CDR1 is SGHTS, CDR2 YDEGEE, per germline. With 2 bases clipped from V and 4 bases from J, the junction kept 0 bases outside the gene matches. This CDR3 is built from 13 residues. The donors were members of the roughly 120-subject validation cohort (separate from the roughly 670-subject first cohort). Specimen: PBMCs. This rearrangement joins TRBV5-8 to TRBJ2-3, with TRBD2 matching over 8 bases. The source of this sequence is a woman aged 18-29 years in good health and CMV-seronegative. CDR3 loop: CASSLAGADTQYF. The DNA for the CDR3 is TGTGCCAGCAGCTTAGCGGGGGCAGATACGCAGTATTTT. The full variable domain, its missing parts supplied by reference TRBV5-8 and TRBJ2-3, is EAGVTQSPTHLIKTRGQQATLRCSPISGHTSVYWYQQALGLGLQFLLWYDEGEERNRGNFPPRFSGRQFPNYSSELNVNALELEDSALYLCASSLAGADTQYFGPGTRLTVL.